One sample yielded the 16 T cell receptor beta chains listed below, sequenced in a study of T cell responses to AZD1222 COVID-19 vaccine. Data came from immunoSEQ multiplex PCR; TCRdb stores just in-frame clones and leaves some out. This sample carries 140,000 or so clones, about 92% of them seen once, and the ten largest clones take under 2%. The sample here was peripheral blood, taken 28 days after the second AZD1222 dose. The receptors shown here come from an adult who received the AZD1222 COVID-19 vaccine.

The chain recombines TRBV29-1 with TRBJ1-2; D is unclear. The CDR3 has 13 residues. Germline V gives CDR1 SQVTM, CDR2 ANQGSEA. V lost 1 base and J 5 bases, leaving 11 bases between the germline ends. CDR3 bases: TGCAGCGTTGAAGTACGGCAGCCTTATGGCTACACCTTC. Amino acids: CSVEVRQPYGYTF.

The chain recombines TRBV20-1 with TRBJ2-5, with 9 bases lining up with TRBD1. CDR1 is DFQATT, CDR2 SNEGSKA, per germline (reference sequence). The V segment lost 6 bases and the J segment 9 bases; nucleotides outside the gene matches: 17. This CDR3 is built from 15 residues. The CDR3 region is CSASGTGTLKEAQYF. In nucleotides, the CDR3 is TGCAGTGCCAGTGGGACAGGGACCCTCAAGGAGGCCCAGTACTTC.

V gene TRBV30 combines with J gene TRBJ1-4; perhaps TRBD1 as D (5 bases). V was shortened by 2 bases and J by 8 bases, with 18 bases between the two germline ends. The V gene's germline CDR1 is GTSNPN and CDR2 SVGIG (reference sequence). CDR3 size: 15 residues. The CDR3 is CAWSWFGLEGEKLFF. The CDR3 coding sequence is TGTGCCTGGAGTTGGTTCGGTCTCGAGGGGGAAAAACTGTTTTTT.

The V and J genes are TRBV12-3 or TRBV12-4 and TRBJ2-5; TRBD2 matches at 7 bases. The length of the CDR3 is 13 residues. J lost 5 bases, V lost 8 bases, and 8 bases had no gene match. This CDR3 reads CASLGRAGETQYF. Written as DNA, the CDR3 is TGTGCCAGCCTAGGGAGGGCGGGCGAGACCCAGTACTTC.

The V gene is TRBV6-4, the J gene TRBJ2-1, with D tentatively TRBD1 or TRBD2 (7 bases each). The CDR3 has 21 residues. V shed 2 bases and J shed 0 bases, with 26 bases lying between them. The germline V gene has CDR1 MRHNA and CDR2 SNTAGT. CDR3 loop: CASSDPGQALAEISSYNEQFF. The CDR3 DNA reads as TGTGCCAGCAGTGACCCAGGACAGGCGCTAGCGGAAATTAGCTCCTACAATGAGCAGTTCTTC.

The chain is built from TRBV29-1 and TRBJ2-1; a possible D gene is TRBD1 (5 bases). The V end lost 7 bases, the J end lost 7 bases, and 11 bases lay between the germline ends. This CDR3 contains 11 residues. CDR1 and CDR2 from the germline V gene are SQVTM and ANQGSEA. The CDR3: CSARPGNEQFF. The CDR3 nucleotides read TGCAGCGCCCGGCCAGGGAATGAGCAGTTCTTC.

This chain uses TRBV28 with TRBJ1-5, with unresolved D. V dropped 2 bases and J dropped 1 base, with 15 bases sitting between them. CDR3 length equals 17 residues. CDR1 is MDHEN and CDR2 is SYDVKM in the germline V gene. The CDR3 protein is CASSLRTPYHSNQPQHF. The CDR3, as DNA: TGTGCCAGCAGTTTAAGGACCCCCTATCACAGCAATCAGCCCCAGCATTTT. Looking up the rest from reference TRBV28 and TRBJ1-5 gives the full variable domain: DVKVTQSSRYLVKRTGEKVFLECVQDMDHENMFWYRQDPGLGLRLIYFSYDVKMKEKGDIPEGYSVSREKKERFSLILESASTNQTSMYLCASSLRTPYHSNQPQHFGDGTRLSIL.

The genes are TRBV4-3 and TRBJ1-2; D is undetermined. The CDR3 has 13 residues. The V gene's germline CDR1 is LGHNA and CDR2 YSLEER. V gave up 4 bases and J gave up 4 bases, with 10 bases separating them. Here the CDR3 DNA reads TGCGCCAGCAGCCCTACGGCCTCCTATGGCTACACCTTC. Protein product: CASSPTASYGYTF.

The chain recombines TRBV6-5 with TRBJ2-5, with 13 bases matching TRBD2. The CDR3 is 14 residues long. In germline, CDR1 is MNHEY, CDR2 SVGAGI. V shed 8 bases and J 3 bases; nucleotides not matched to a gene: 3. The CDR3 coding sequence is TGTGCCAGCGAGGGACTAGCGGGAAAAGAGACCCAGTACTTC. This encodes CASEGLAGKETQYF.

The chain couples TRBV19 to TRBJ1-1; 8 bases are shared with TRBD1. The germline gives CDR1 LNHDA, CDR2 SQIVND (reference sequence). V gave up 6 bases and J gave up 2 bases; unmatched junction bases: 11. The CDR3 is 16 residues long. The CDR3: CASSKRLGTGNTEAFF. CDR3 DNA sequence: TGTGCCAGTAGCAAAAGACTCGGGACAGGAAACACTGAAGCTTTCTTT.

The chain links TRBV6-1 to TRBJ1-1, with D tentatively TRBD1 (5 bases). The germline V and J ends were trimmed by 2 bases and 8 bases, with 15 bases remaining between them. Germline V gene sequence: CDR1 MNHNS, CDR2 SASEGT. This CDR3 comprises 14 residues. The DNA of the CDR3 is TGTGCCAGCAGTGAATACGGGGGGACCGGGGAAGCTTTCTTT. Protein product: CASSEYGGTGEAFF.

The chain uses TRBV29-1 and TRBJ1-5, with a weak D call TRBD1 (6 bases). V dropped 1 base and J dropped 0 bases, with 16 bases sitting between them. The CDR3 runs to 17 residues. CDR1 is SQVTM, CDR2 ANQGSEA, per germline. The CDR3 protein is CSVEVDSYELSNQPQHF. CDR3 nucleotides: TGCAGCGTTGAAGTGGACAGTTATGAACTTAGCAATCAGCCCCAGCATTTT.

This clone was detected a few times. The CDR3 sequence: CATKPRLAGGGEQFF. CDR3 nucleotides: TGCGCCACCAAACCCCGACTAGCGGGAGGGGGCGAGCAGTTCTTC. This sequence joins TRBV10-2 and TRBJ2-1; TRBD2 agrees at 14 bases. V gave up 10 bases and J gave up 10 bases; unmatched junction bases: 12. The CDR3 contains 15 residues. The V gene's germline CDR1 is WSHSY and CDR2 SAAADI.

The rearrangement joins TRBV10-1 to TRBJ2-3; 13 bases are a match to TRBD2. With V trimmed by 3 bases and J by 1 base, 7 bases remained unmatched. The CDR3 is made up of 18 amino acids. CDR1 and CDR2 (germline): WNHNN, SYGVQD (reference sequence). In nucleotides, the CDR3 is TGCGCCAGCAGTGAATCAGGAGGACTAGCGGGAGGCACAGATACGCAGTATTTT. It specifies CASSESGGLAGGTDTQYF.

This clone was counted once. The chain is built from TRBV3-1 (or the pseudogene TRBV3-2) and TRBJ2-5, with 11 bases that match TRBD2. Germline loops: CDR1 LGHDT, CDR2 YNNKEL (reference sequence). The CDR3 spans 18 residues. V was clipped by 0 bases and J by 5 bases; unmatched bases: 11. CDR3 in DNA: TGTGCCAGCAGCCAAGATCAACTAGCGGGAGATTCGTGGGAGACCCAGTACTTC. Its translation is CASSQDQLAGDSWETQYF.

The genes are TRBV7-2 and TRBJ2-1; TRBD2 agrees at 12 bases. J lost 0 bases, V lost 5 bases, and 5 bases had no gene match. Germline V lookup: CDR1 SGHTA, CDR2 FQGNSA. The CDR3 contains 17 residues. CDR3 sequence reads: CASSGTSGWSSYNEQFF. CDR3 sequence (DNA): TGTGCCAGCAGCGGGACTAGCGGGTGGAGCTCCTACAATGAGCAGTTCTTC. Supplemented by reference TRBV7-2 and TRBJ2-1, the full variable domain reads GAGVSQSPSNKVTEKGKDVELRCDPISGHTALYWYRQSLGQGLEFLIYFQGNSAPDKSGLPSDRFSAERTGGSVSTLTIQRTQQEDSAVYLCASSGTSGWSSYNEQFFGPGTRLTVL.